A selection of T cell receptor beta chains follows, all from one sample in a study of blood T cell repertoires in COVID-19. TCRdb's copy holds only in-frame clones and misses some; the assay was immunoSEQ multiplex PCR. The sample includes around 180,000 clones, approximately 73% of them seen just once. The sample consisted of PBMCs or T cells enriched from blood (not recorded which). The receptor set was obtained from a woman between 50 and 59 years old with acute COVID-19. Each CDR3 is given with its conserved first and last residue. A D gene is named only where the DNA matches it firmly. A row's size may be missing; if present it is once, few, many or a size class.

TRBD1	TRBV24-1	few	TRBJ1-2	CATADRGNYGYTF	TGTGCCACAGCGGACAGGGGGAACTATGGCTACACCTTC
TRBD1	TRBV6-5	few	TRBJ1-2	CASSYSGQGGSYTF	TGTGCCAGCAGTTACTCCGGGCAGGGGGGAAGCTACACCTTC
.	TRBV27	.	TRBJ1-1	CASSPDLRARDTEAFF	TGTGCCAGCAGTCCAGACCTTCGGGCGAGGGACACTGAAGCTTTCTTT
.	TRBV9	.	TRBJ1-3	CASSVGSGHSGNTIYF	TGTGCCAGCAGCGTAGGGTCAGGGCACTCTGGAAACACCATATATTTT
TRBD1	TRBV5-5	few	TRBJ1-1	CASSSQGMGQIKSTEAFF	TGTGCCAGCAGCTCTCAAGGGATGGGACAGATTAAATCCACTGAAGCTTTCTTT
.	TRBV7-9	.	TRBJ1-2	CASSLDGREVYGYTF	TGTGCCAGCAGCTTAGACGGCAGGGAGGTCTATGGCTACACCTTC
TRBD1	TRBV3-1/TRBV3-2	.	TRBJ1-4	CASSQPDRVGEKLFF	TGTGCCAGCAGCCAACCCGACAGGGTCGGTGAAAAACTGTTTTTT
TRBD2	TRBV4-2	.	TRBJ2-3	CASSHSGVGDTQYF	TGTGCCAGCAGCCATAGCGGGGTGGGCGATACGCAGTATTTT
.	TRBV7-9	.	TRBJ2-3	CASSPWRGPDTQYF	TGTGCCAGCAGCCCCTGGCGGGGGCCAGATACGCAGTATTTT
.	TRBV6-2/TRBV6-3	.	TRBJ1-1	CASSSGGRGNTEAFF	TGTGCCAGCAGTTCGGGGGGGCGCGGGAACACTGAAGCTTTCTTT
TRBD1	TRBV7-9	.	TRBJ1-4	CASSFGQGVANEKLFF	TGTGCCAGCAGCTTCGGACAGGGGGTTGCTAATGAAAAACTGTTTTTT
TRBD2	TRBV6-5	.	TRBJ2-2	CAGGWQGGTGELFF	TGTGCCGGCGGATGGCAGGGAGGGACCGGGGAGCTGTTTTTT
TRBD1	TRBV6-5	.	TRBJ1-3	CASGRGPGNTIYF	TGTGCCAGCGGTAGGGGGCCTGGAAACACCATATATTTT
.	TRBV7-9	.	TRBJ1-6	CASSPKQGTNSPLHF	TGTGCCAGCAGCCCTAAACAGGGTACCAATTCACCCCTCCACTTT
TRBD1	TRBV5-1	.	TRBJ1-2	CASSIGQGAYGYTF	TGCGCCAGCAGCATAGGACAGGGGGCCTATGGCTACACCTTC
TRBD2	TRBV11-2	.	TRBJ2-3	CASSPTSGGMDTQYF	TGTGCCAGCAGCCCAACTAGCGGGGGGATGGATACGCAGTATTTT
TRBD1	TRBV2	.	TRBJ1-5	CASKGTGNQPQHF	TGTGCCAGCAAAGGGACAGGGAATCAGCCCCAGCATTTT
TRBD2	TRBV27	.	TRBJ2-2	CASSPFSGGENGELFF	TGTGCCAGCAGTCCCTTTAGCGGGGGGGAGAACGGGGAGCTGTTTTTT
.	TRBV21-1	.	TRBJ1-3	CASSKVLAGPPSSGNTIYF	TGTGCCAGCAGCAAAGTTCTGGCAGGCCCACCGAGCTCTGGAAACACCATATATTTT
.	TRBV7-8	.	TRBJ1-1	CASSISGMDTEAFF	TGTGCCAGCAGCATTTCAGGGATGGACACTGAAGCTTTCTTT
TRBD1	TRBV30	.	TRBJ1-4	CAWSPPGQGLGEKLFF	TGTGCCTGGAGTCCGCCCGGACAGGGGTTAGGGGAAAAACTGTTTTTT
TRBD1	TRBV2	.	TRBJ2-5	CASSERTGGGETQYF	TGTGCCAGCAGTGAACGGACAGGGGGCGGAGAGACCCAGTACTTC
.	TRBV24-1	.	TRBJ2-1	CATSEANEQFF	TGTGCCACCAGCGAGGCGAATGAGCAGTTCTTC
TRBD2	TRBV7-3	.	TRBJ2-1	CASSSSSGGTYNEQFF	TGTGCCAGCAGCTCGTCTAGCGGGGGGACTTACAATGAGCAGTTCTTC
TRBD1	TRBV5-6	.	TRBJ2-6	CASSSPGQTSGANVLTF	TGTGCCAGCAGCTCTCCGGGACAGACCTCTGGGGCCAACGTCCTGACTTTC
TRBD1	TRBV12-3/TRBV12-4	.	TRBJ1-5	CASMLQGNQPQHF	TGTGCCAGCATGTTACAGGGGAATCAGCCCCAGCATTTT
TRBD1	TRBV19	few	TRBJ1-5	CATRGDRDNQPQHF	TGTGCCACTAGGGGGGACAGGGATAATCAGCCCCAGCATTTT
.	TRBV18	.	TRBJ1-1	CASSPSRGGTEAFF	TGTGCCAGCTCACCCTCGCGGGGTGGAACTGAAGCTTTCTTT
TRBD1	TRBV6-2/TRBV6-3	.	TRBJ1-2	CASSYDGQGVGGYTF	TGTGCCAGCAGTTACGACGGACAGGGGGTAGGTGGCTACACCTTC
.	TRBV28	few	TRBJ1-1	CASSLTAPNTEAFF	TGTGCCAGCAGTTTAACAGCACCGAACACTGAAGCTTTCTTT
TRBD2	TRBV19	.	TRBJ2-2	CASSTAGVNTGELFF	TGTGCCAGTAGTACAGCGGGGGTAAACACCGGGGAGCTGTTTTTT
.	TRBV5-5	.	TRBJ1-1	CASSPGGLGPEAFF	TGTGCCAGCAGCCCCGGGGGACTCGGGCCTGAAGCTTTCTTT
TRBD2	TRBV28	.	TRBJ2-2	CASSPGSGGHTGELFF	TGTGCCAGCAGCCCCGGTAGCGGGGGGCACACCGGGGAGCTGTTTTTT
TRBD1	TRBV6-2/TRBV6-3	.	TRBJ2-2	CASSYPKTGVDTGELFF	TGTGCCAGCAGTTACCCGAAGACAGGGGTGGACACCGGGGAGCTGTTTTTT